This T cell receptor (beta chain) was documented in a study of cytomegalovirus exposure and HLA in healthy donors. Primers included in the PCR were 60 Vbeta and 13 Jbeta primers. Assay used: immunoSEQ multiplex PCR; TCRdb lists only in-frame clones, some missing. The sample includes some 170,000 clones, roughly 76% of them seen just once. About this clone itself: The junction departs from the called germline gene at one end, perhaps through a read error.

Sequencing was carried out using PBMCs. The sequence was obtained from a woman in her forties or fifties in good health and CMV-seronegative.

CDR3 sequence (DNA): TGTTCCAGCAGCAACCCGGGACAGGGTTTCAATGAGCAGTTCTTC. Translated: CSSSNPGQGFNEQFF. The chain recombines TRBV7-9 with TRBJ2-1, with 9 bases that match TRBD1. The CDR3 loop spans 15 amino acids. Germline CDR1 SEHNR, CDR2 FQNEAQ (reference sequence).